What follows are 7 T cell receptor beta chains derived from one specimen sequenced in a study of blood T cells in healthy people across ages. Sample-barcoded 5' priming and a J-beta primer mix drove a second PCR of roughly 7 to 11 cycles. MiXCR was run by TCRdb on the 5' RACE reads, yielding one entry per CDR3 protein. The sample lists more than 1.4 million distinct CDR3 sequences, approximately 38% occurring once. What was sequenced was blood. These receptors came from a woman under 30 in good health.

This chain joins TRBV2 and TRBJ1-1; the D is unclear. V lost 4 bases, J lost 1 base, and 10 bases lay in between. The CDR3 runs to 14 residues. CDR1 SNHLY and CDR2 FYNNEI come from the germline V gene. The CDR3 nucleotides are TGTGCCAGCAGTGTTACGGAGAAGAACACTGAAGCTTTCTTT. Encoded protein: CASSVTEKNTEAFF.

DNA for the CDR3: TGTGCCAGCAGCTTATACAACAGGGGCTACGAGCAGTACTTC. Translation: CASSLYNRGYEQYF. The chain uses TRBV7-8 and TRBJ2-7; TRBD1 aligns across 7 bases. The CDR3 is 14 residues long. The germline CDR1 and CDR2 sequences are SGHVS and FQNEAQ. With V trimmed by 2 bases and J by 3 bases, 4 bases remained unmatched. Combining the CDR3 with reference TRBV7-8 and TRBJ2-7 gives the whole variable domain GAGVSQSPRYKVAKRGQDVALRCDPISGHVSLFWYQQALGQGPEFLTYFQNEAQLDKSGLPSDRFFAERPEGSVSTLKIQRTQQEDSAVYLCASSLYNRGYEQYFGPGTRLTVT.

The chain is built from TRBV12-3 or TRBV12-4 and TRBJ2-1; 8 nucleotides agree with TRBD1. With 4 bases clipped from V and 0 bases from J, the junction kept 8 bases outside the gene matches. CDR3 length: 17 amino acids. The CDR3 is CASSSRTGKTSYNEQFF. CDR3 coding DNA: TGTGCCAGCAGTTCCCGGACAGGGAAAACCTCCTACAATGAGCAGTTCTTC.

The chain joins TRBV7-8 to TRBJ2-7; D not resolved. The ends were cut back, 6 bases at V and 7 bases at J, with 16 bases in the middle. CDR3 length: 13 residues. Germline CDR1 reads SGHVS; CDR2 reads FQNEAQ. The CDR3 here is CASSTGVGNEQYF. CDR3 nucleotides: TGTGCCAGCAGTACTGGGGTGGGCAATGAGCAGTACTTC.

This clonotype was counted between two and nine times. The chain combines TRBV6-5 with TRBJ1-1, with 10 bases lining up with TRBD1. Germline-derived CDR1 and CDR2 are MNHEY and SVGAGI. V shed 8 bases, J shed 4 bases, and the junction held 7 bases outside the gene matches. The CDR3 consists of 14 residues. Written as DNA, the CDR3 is TGTGCCAGCTCCTCCGGGACAGGGGCCACTGAAGCTTTCTTT. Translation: CASSSGTGATEAFF.

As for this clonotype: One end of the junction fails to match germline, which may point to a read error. The CDR3 loop is CASSTRDSYWEQYF. In DNA form, the CDR3 reads TGCGCCAGCAGTACTAGGGACAGCTATTGGGAGCAGTACTTC. The chain is built from TRBV12-3 or TRBV12-4 and TRBJ2-5; 7 bases map to TRBD1. The CDR3 has 14 residues.

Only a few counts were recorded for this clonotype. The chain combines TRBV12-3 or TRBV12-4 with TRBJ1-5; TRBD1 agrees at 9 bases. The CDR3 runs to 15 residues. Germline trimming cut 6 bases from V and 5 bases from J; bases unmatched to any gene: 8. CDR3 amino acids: CASSRTGARDQPQHF. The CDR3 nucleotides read TGTGCCAGCAGCAGGACAGGGGCTAGGGATCAGCCCCAGCATTTT.